The 21 T cell receptor beta chains below all came from one sample that was sequenced in a study of blood T cell repertoires in COVID-19. The data were produced by immunoSEQ multiplex PCR, yet TCRdb's version contains in-frame clones alone and is incomplete. The data show about 210,000 clones, approximately 86% seen once. Sequencing was performed on peripheral blood. These receptors were taken from a man aged 40-49 years with acute or convalescent COVID-19.

V usage is TRBV7-2 and J usage is TRBJ2-5, with D unclear. Germline V gives CDR1 SGHTA, CDR2 FQGNSA. The CDR3 contains 12 residues. V was trimmed by 5 bases and J by 2 bases, leaving 6 bases between them. In DNA form, the CDR3 reads TGTGCCAGCAGCCTAATACAAGAGACCCAGTACTTC. It codes for CASSLIQETQYF.

J is TRBJ2-7 and V is TRBV11-3; TRBD1 agrees at 7 bases. V gave up 4 bases and J gave up 2 bases; unmatched junction bases: 5. Germline V lookup: CDR1 SGHNT, CDR2 YENEEA. The CDR3 sequence is 14 residues long. The CDR3 coding sequence is TGTGCCAGCAGCTCCAGACAGGGCGCCTACGAGCAGTACTTC. It translates to CASSSRQGAYEQYF.

This chain links TRBV11-1 with TRBJ1-1; D gene ambiguous. The CDR3 is made up of 13 amino acids. Germline CDR1 reads SGHAT; CDR2 reads FQDESV (reference sequence). V was clipped by 4 bases and J by 0 bases, with 6 bases between them. DNA for the CDR3: TGTGCCAGCAGCTCCGGGTTGAACACTGAAGCTTTCTTT. Its protein is CASSSGLNTEAFF.

The J gene is TRBJ1-6, the V gene TRBV3-1 (or the pseudogene TRBV3-2); tentatively, D is TRBD1 (5 bases). V dropped 0 bases and J dropped 8 bases, with 14 bases sitting between them. Germline CDR1 and CDR2: LGHDT and YNNKEL (reference sequence). This CDR3 spans 16 amino acids. DNA for the CDR3: TGTGCCAGCAGCCAAGATTGGGGCCGGAGTTATTCACCCCTCCACTTT. It specifies CASSQDWGRSYSPLHF.

V and J are TRBV5-4 and TRBJ1-2; a weak D match, TRBD1 (5 bases). CDR3 length: 13 residues. Germline V gene data show CDR1 as SGHNT and CDR2 as YYREEE (reference sequence). V lost 2 bases to trimming and J lost 3 bases, with 8 bases between them. As DNA, the CDR3 is TGTGCCAGCAGCTTCGGGGGGGACTATGGCTACACCTTC. Translating it yields CASSFGGDYGYTF. The variable domain in full, completed from reference TRBV5-4 and TRBJ1-2, reads ETGVTQSPTHLIKTRGQQVTLRCSSQSGHNTVSWYQQALGQGPQFIFQYYREEENGRGNFPPRFSGLQFPNYSSELNVNALELDDSALYLCASSFGGDYGYTFGSGTRLTVV.

The chain is built from TRBV10-1 and TRBJ1-1, with TRBD1 identical over 7 bases. The CDR3 runs 14 residues. The J segment lost 3 bases and the V segment lost 6 bases, leaving 7 bases of the junction unmatched. Germline lookup yields CDR1 WNHNN and CDR2 SYGVQD (reference sequence). CDR3 nucleotide sequence: TGCGCCAGCAGCCAAACAGGGGTGTACACTGAAGCTTTCTTT. Its protein product is CASSQTGVYTEAFF.

This chain uses TRBV27 with TRBJ2-6, with 9 bases identical to TRBD1. V trimming: 7 bases; J trimming: 0 bases; junction bases outside the gene matches: 10. The CDR3 length is 18 residues. CDR1 and CDR2 (germline): MNHEY, SMNVEV (reference sequence). Written as DNA, the CDR3 is TGTGCCAGCACTTTCGGACAGGGGAGAAGCTCTGGGGCCAACGTCCTGACTTTC. Its protein product is CASTFGQGRSSGANVLTF.

This sequence joins TRBV4-1 and TRBJ2-7; 12 positions agree with TRBD2. V shed 1 base and J 5 bases; nucleotides not matched to a gene: 6. Per germline, CDR1 MGHRA and CDR2 YSYEKL. CDR3 length: 16 amino acids. DNA of the CDR3: TGCGCCAGCAGCCAAGGCCGGACTAGCGGGGACAACGAGCAGTACTTC. The encoded protein is CASSQGRTSGDNEQYF.

This clone has only one observation. Here the CDR3 reads CASSVGGGEGFYVGYTF. CDR3 DNA: TGTGCCAGCAGCGTAGGAGGGGGCGAGGGGTTCTATGTAGGCTACACCTTC. The chain joins TRBV9 to TRBJ1-2, with TRBD1 identical over 7 bases. Germline V lookup: CDR1 SGDLS, CDR2 YYNGEE. The junction had 16 bases not matched to a gene; V was cut back by 0 bases and J by 8 bases. The CDR3 covers 17 residues.

This rearrangement joins TRBV6-1 to TRBJ1-1; no firm D call. Trimming cost V 0 bases and J 2 bases, with 13 bases left between them. Germline CDR1 is MNHNS and CDR2 is SASEGT. This CDR3 is built from 16 residues. The CDR3, as DNA: TGTGCCAGCAGTGAAGCGCTTCAGACAAGCAACACTGAAGCTTTCTTT. It specifies CASSEALQTSNTEAFF.

This clone was counted only a few times. The rearrangement joins TRBV5-1 to TRBJ2-7, with 9 bases fitting TRBD1. CDR1 and CDR2 (germline): SGHRS, YFSETQ. CDR3 size: 15 residues. The J segment lost 7 bases and the V segment lost 0 bases, leaving 8 bases of the junction unmatched. CDR3 nucleotide sequence: TGCGCCAGCAGCTTGGCAGGACAGGGGTCGTGGGAGCAGTACTTC. As protein: CASSLAGQGSWEQYF.

The gene calls are TRBV5-1 and TRBJ2-1; 14 bases align to TRBD2. Losses at the gene ends were 6 bases for V and 10 bases for J; bases not matched to a gene: 12. Germline V gene sequence: CDR1 SGHRS, CDR2 YFSETQ. The CDR3 loop spans 16 amino acids. This CDR3 reads CASTPLGLAGAGEQFF. For the CDR3, the DNA is TGCGCCAGCACCCCATTGGGACTAGCGGGGGCTGGGGAGCAGTTCTTC.

J is TRBJ1-3 and V is TRBV5-1, with D unresolved. The germline CDR1 and CDR2 sequences are SGHRS and YFSETQ. This CDR3 spans 16 amino acids. Deletions cut 0 bases from V and 0 bases from J, with 10 bases between. For the CDR3, the DNA is TGCGCCAGCAGCTTGGGGCAGGTTGTCTCTGGAAACACCATATATTTT. It encodes CASSLGQVVSGNTIYF.

This clone has a single count. The chain has TRBV10-3 and TRBJ2-7, with TRBD1 matching over 7 bases. With V trimmed by 3 bases and J by 4 bases, 9 bases remained unmatched. Per the germline V gene, CDR1 is ENHRY and CDR2 is SYGVKD. This CDR3 has 15 amino acids. The chain's CDR3 is CAISDHTGTVYEQYF. CDR3 DNA: TGTGCCATCAGTGACCACACCGGGACAGTATACGAGCAGTACTTC.

J is TRBJ2-1 and V is TRBV7-9; D uncertain. CDR1 is SEHNR, CDR2 FQNEAQ, per germline (reference sequence). V was trimmed by 3 bases and J by 7 bases, leaving 4 bases between them. CDR3 length equals 11 residues. CDR3 coding DNA: TGTGCCAGCAGCTTTGCGAATGAGCAGTTCTTC. This gives the protein CASSFANEQFF.

The chain carries TRBV4-1 and TRBJ2-1; TRBD2 matches 14 bases. The V and J ends lost 1 base and 10 bases, in that order; junction bases with no gene match: 12. The CDR3 is made up of 18 amino acids. Germline CDR1 MGHRA, CDR2 YSYEKL. The CDR3 sequence: CASSQVFSGTSGRMEQFF. The CDR3, as DNA: TGCGCCAGCAGCCAAGTTTTCTCGGGGACTAGCGGGAGAATGGAGCAGTTCTTC.

The rearrangement joins TRBV18 to TRBJ1-2, with 8 positions matching TRBD1. The CDR3 consists of 15 residues. V trimming: 2 bases; J trimming: 4 bases; junction bases outside the gene matches: 6. Looked up from germline, CDR1 is KGHSH and CDR2 is LQKENI. CDR3: CASSPDRGRLYGYTF. The CDR3 nucleotides are TGTGCCAGCTCACCAGACAGGGGTCGCCTCTATGGCTACACCTTC.

The chain recombines TRBV19 with TRBJ2-2; tentatively, D is TRBD1 (5 bases). V was pared by 3 bases and J by 6 bases, with 5 bases between. The germline V gene encodes CDR1 LNHDA and CDR2 SQIVND (reference sequence). The CDR3 consists of 12 residues. In nucleotides, the CDR3 is TGTGCCAGTAGTATGGGGCCCGGGGAGCTGTTTTTT. It codes for CASSMGPGELFF.

The chain employs TRBV5-8 and TRBJ2-7; TRBD1 matches 8 bases. V shed 6 bases, J shed 3 bases, and the junction held 5 bases outside the gene matches. The germline CDR1 and CDR2 sequences are SGHTS and YDEGEE. The CDR3 has 13 residues. For the CDR3, the DNA is TGTGCCAGCAACTGGGACAGGCTCTACGAGCAGTACTTC. Translating gives CASNWDRLYEQYF.

This chain links TRBV6-5 with TRBJ1-2; unclear D gene. The germline V gene has CDR1 MNHEY and CDR2 SVGAGI. V was clipped by 0 bases and J by 4 bases, with 9 bases between them. This CDR3 comprises 14 residues. The DNA for the CDR3 is TGTGCCAGCAGTTACTCGACTTTGAGCTATGGCTACACCTTC. Translated: CASSYSTLSYGYTF.

This rearrangement joins TRBV28 to TRBJ1-2, with D maybe TRBD1 (6 bases). Germline values: CDR1 MDHEN, CDR2 SYDVKM. The CDR3 covers 14 residues. Between the trimmed V and J ends, which lost 3 bases and 1 base, there was a span of 9 bases. The DNA of the CDR3 is TGTGCCAGCAGTTTTGGACAGATTAACTATGGCTACACCTTC. It yields the protein CASSFGQINYGYTF.